This entry lists 18 T cell receptor beta chains sequenced from one sample in a study of blood T cell repertoires in COVID-19. Clones were sequenced by immunoSEQ multiplex PCR, and TCRdb holds only the in-frame ones, with some missing. The sample yields under 250,000 clones, 80% to 95% seen once. The source material was peripheral blood. These receptor sequences come from a man in his sixties with COVID-19, enrolled during active disease.

V and J are TRBV6-5 and TRBJ1-1, with D maybe TRBD1 (6 bases). The germline V gene has CDR1 MNHEY and CDR2 SVGAGI. V dropped 6 bases and J dropped 1 base, with 12 bases sitting between them. The CDR3 is made up of 14 amino acids. Here the CDR3 DNA reads TGTGCCAGCAGCTGGGGACAACGGAACACTGAAGCTTTCTTT. Protein product: CASSWGQRNTEAFF.

V and J are TRBV2 and TRBJ2-5; 12 nucleotides align to TRBD2. The V gene end was trimmed by 5 bases and the J gene end by 5 bases; junction bases not matched to a gene: 6. The germline CDR1 and CDR2 sequences are SNHLY and FYNNEI. The CDR3 contains 15 residues. This CDR3 reads CASSPQGLAGETQYF. CDR3 DNA: TGTGCCAGCAGTCCTCAAGGACTAGCGGGGGAGACCCAGTACTTC.

V usage is TRBV7-2 and J usage is TRBJ2-6; TRBD1 matches at 7 bases. This CDR3 has 18 residues. V dropped 5 bases and J dropped 0; count of bases not matched to a gene: 10. Germline CDR1 and CDR2: SGHTA and FQGNSA. CDR3 sequence: CASSHQTGTRSGANVLTF. The CDR3 region has the DNA TGTGCCAGCAGCCACCAGACAGGGACGCGCTCTGGGGCCAACGTCCTGACTTTC.

This clone appeared a single time. This sequence joins TRBV5-1 and TRBJ2-5; TRBD2 aligns across 12 bases. J gave up 4 bases and V 0 bases, and 4 bases lay outside the gene matches. Germline V lookup: CDR1 SGHRS, CDR2 YFSETQ. The CDR3 extends over 16 amino acids. The DNA of the CDR3 is TGCGCCAGCAGCTTGGCCCGGGGACTAGCGGGAGAGACCCAGTACTTC. This codes for CASSLARGLAGETQYF.

This chain connects TRBV7-3 to TRBJ2-1, with a weak D call TRBD2 (5 bases). CDR1 is SGHTA and CDR2 is FQGTGA in the germline V gene. The CDR3 covers 12 residues. Trimming shortened V by 5 bases and J by 9 bases, and 11 bases separated the two germline ends. The CDR3 bases are TGTGCCAGCAGCCCCTCCGGGGTTGAGCAGTTCTTC. It encodes CASSPSGVEQFF.

This chain joins TRBV7-2 and TRBJ2-5; D gene uncertain. V was clipped by 0 bases and J by 5 bases, with 13 bases between them. The CDR3 has 15 amino acids. Germline V gene data show CDR1 as SGHTA and CDR2 as FQGNSA. The CDR3 nucleotides are TGTGCCAGCAGCTTAGCCCAACTCTCGAGGGAGACCCAGTACTTC. Protein: CASSLAQLSRETQYF.

This clone was detected only once. This chain uses TRBV6-6 with TRBJ2-5; 8 nucleotides line up with TRBD2. CDR3 length: 21 amino acids. Germline V lookup: CDR1 MNHNY, CDR2 SVGAGI (reference sequence). J lost 4 bases, V lost 6 bases, and 28 bases had no gene match. The CDR3: CASSYPPGGTREGGGGETQYF. DNA of the CDR3: TGTGCCAGCAGCTACCCCCCTGGGGGGACCCGGGAGGGAGGTGGGGGAGAGACCCAGTACTTC.

The genes are TRBV7-9 and TRBJ1-2; 8 bases align to TRBD1. CDR3 length equals 18 residues. V was clipped by 5 bases and J by 0 bases; unmatched bases: 14. Germline values: CDR1 SEHNR, CDR2 FQNEAQ (reference sequence). CDR3: CASSRRGQETSANYGYTF. The CDR3 DNA follows: TGTGCCAGCAGCCGCCGGGGACAGGAAACCTCGGCTAACTATGGCTACACCTTC.

The chain joins TRBV9 to TRBJ1-2, with D unclear. The CDR3 covers 15 residues. Trimming stripped 4 bases from V and 6 bases from J, with 19 bases between. Germline CDR1 SGDLS, CDR2 YYNGEE. CDR3 in amino acids: CASSHHPGGRDGYTF. The CDR3 DNA reads as TGTGCCAGCAGCCACCACCCTGGAGGACGGGATGGCTACACCTTC.

This clone was seen just once. The chain has TRBV19 and TRBJ1-2, with TRBD1 matching over 9 bases. The CDR3 runs 15 residues. The germline CDR1 and CDR2 sequences are LNHDA and SQIVND (reference sequence). V trimming: 3 bases; J trimming: 4 bases; junction bases outside the gene matches: 6. The CDR3 region has the DNA TGTGCCAGTAGTATTGCGGGACAGGGAGGCTATGGCTACACCTTC. It specifies CASSIAGQGGYGYTF.

The rearrangement links TRBV7-9 to TRBJ1-2; 10 nucleotides line up with TRBD1. This CDR3 comprises 15 residues. CDR1 SEHNR and CDR2 FQNEAQ come from the germline V gene (reference sequence). V lost 5 bases, J lost 4 bases, and 7 bases stayed unmatched. The CDR3 coding sequence is TGTGCCAGCAGCCACCGGGACAGGGGTCGCTATGGCTACACCTTC. Protein sequence: CASSHRDRGRYGYTF.

The J gene is TRBJ1-1, the V gene TRBV28; D gene unclear. CDR3 length equals 15 residues. Germline CDR1 and CDR2: MDHEN and SYDVKM. Trimming left V 6 bases short and J 6 bases short, with 20 bases between. In DNA, the CDR3 is TGTGCCAGCAGACCCGCGGCGGATCGAGCACCTGAAGCTTTCTTT. The encoded protein is CASRPAADRAPEAFF.

This chain uses TRBV7-9 with TRBJ1-3; the D gene is possibly TRBD1 (6 bases). V was pared by 7 bases and J by 0 bases, with 22 bases between. The CDR3 extends over 18 amino acids. Germline CDR1 SEHNR, CDR2 FQNEAQ (reference sequence). Written as DNA, the CDR3 is TGTGCCAGCACCAAGGGGGGGGCGGGCACCTACTCTGGAAACACCATATATTTT. Translating it yields CASTKGGAGTYSGNTIYF. Looking up the rest from reference TRBV7-9 and TRBJ1-3 gives the full variable domain: DTGVSQNPRHKITKRGQNVTFRCDPISEHNRLYWYRQTLGQGPEFLTYFQNEAQLEKSRLLSDRFSAERPKGSFSTLEIQRTEQGDSAMYLCASTKGGAGTYSGNTIYFGEGSWLTVV.

The chain has TRBV5-1 and TRBJ2-1, with TRBD2 as a possible D gene (6 bases). The CDR3 contains 15 residues. V was shortened by 0 bases and J by 2 bases, with 9 bases between the two germline ends. Germline V gene lookup returns CDR1 SGHRS and CDR2 YFSETQ. The CDR3, as DNA: TGCGCCAGCAGCTTGGTCGGAGGGACCTACAATGAGCAGTTCTTC. Translating gives CASSLVGGTYNEQFF.

This clone has just one count. The chain has TRBV28 and TRBJ2-7; TRBD2 is a possible D gene (6 bases). Looked up from germline, CDR1 is MDHEN and CDR2 is SYDVKM. V was cut by 3 bases and J by 2 bases, with 14 bases left in between. The CDR3 spans 15 residues. DNA of the CDR3: TGTGCCAGCAGTTTGGGGGGACCCTTGCCCTACGAGCAGTACTTC. This translates into CASSLGGPLPYEQYF.

The chain uses TRBV18 and TRBJ1-1; the match to TRBD1 covers 10 bases. The trim removed 3 bases at V and 1 base at J, leaving 8 bases unmatched. CDR3 length: 17 residues. Looked up from germline, CDR1 is KGHSH and CDR2 is LQKENI. CDR3 protein: CASSPRDRGWGNTEAFF. The DNA of the CDR3 is TGTGCCAGCTCACCTCGGGACAGGGGCTGGGGGAACACTGAAGCTTTCTTT. The variable domain in full, completed from reference TRBV18 and TRBJ1-1, reads NAGVMQNPRHLVRRRGQEARLRCSPMKGHSHVYWYRQLPEEGLKFMVYLQKENIIDESGMPKERFSAEFPKEGPSILRIQQVVRGDSAAYFCASSPRDRGWGNTEAFFGQGTRLTVV.

Only one count was recorded for this clone. Written as DNA, the CDR3 is TGCAGCGTTGAAGATTTTAGGGGGCGAGGTAATTCACCCCTCCACTTT. Translation: CSVEDFRGRGNSPLHF. The chain carries TRBV29-1 and TRBJ1-6; TRBD1 aligns across 7 bases. CDR3 length: 16 amino acids. V lost 0 bases and J lost 6; bases outside the gene matches: 8. The V gene's germline CDR1 is SQVTM and CDR2 ANQGSEA.

This clone was counted between two and nine times. The chain has TRBV10-3 and TRBJ1-5; no definite D call. Trimming shortened V by 4 bases and J by 0 bases, and 13 bases separated the two germline ends. The CDR3 is 16 amino acids. The germline V gene has CDR1 ENHRY and CDR2 SYGVKD. CDR3 nucleotide sequence: TGTGCCATCAGTGCCGGTGCGACAAGTAGCAATCAGCCCCAGCATTTT. As protein: CAISAGATSSNQPQHF.